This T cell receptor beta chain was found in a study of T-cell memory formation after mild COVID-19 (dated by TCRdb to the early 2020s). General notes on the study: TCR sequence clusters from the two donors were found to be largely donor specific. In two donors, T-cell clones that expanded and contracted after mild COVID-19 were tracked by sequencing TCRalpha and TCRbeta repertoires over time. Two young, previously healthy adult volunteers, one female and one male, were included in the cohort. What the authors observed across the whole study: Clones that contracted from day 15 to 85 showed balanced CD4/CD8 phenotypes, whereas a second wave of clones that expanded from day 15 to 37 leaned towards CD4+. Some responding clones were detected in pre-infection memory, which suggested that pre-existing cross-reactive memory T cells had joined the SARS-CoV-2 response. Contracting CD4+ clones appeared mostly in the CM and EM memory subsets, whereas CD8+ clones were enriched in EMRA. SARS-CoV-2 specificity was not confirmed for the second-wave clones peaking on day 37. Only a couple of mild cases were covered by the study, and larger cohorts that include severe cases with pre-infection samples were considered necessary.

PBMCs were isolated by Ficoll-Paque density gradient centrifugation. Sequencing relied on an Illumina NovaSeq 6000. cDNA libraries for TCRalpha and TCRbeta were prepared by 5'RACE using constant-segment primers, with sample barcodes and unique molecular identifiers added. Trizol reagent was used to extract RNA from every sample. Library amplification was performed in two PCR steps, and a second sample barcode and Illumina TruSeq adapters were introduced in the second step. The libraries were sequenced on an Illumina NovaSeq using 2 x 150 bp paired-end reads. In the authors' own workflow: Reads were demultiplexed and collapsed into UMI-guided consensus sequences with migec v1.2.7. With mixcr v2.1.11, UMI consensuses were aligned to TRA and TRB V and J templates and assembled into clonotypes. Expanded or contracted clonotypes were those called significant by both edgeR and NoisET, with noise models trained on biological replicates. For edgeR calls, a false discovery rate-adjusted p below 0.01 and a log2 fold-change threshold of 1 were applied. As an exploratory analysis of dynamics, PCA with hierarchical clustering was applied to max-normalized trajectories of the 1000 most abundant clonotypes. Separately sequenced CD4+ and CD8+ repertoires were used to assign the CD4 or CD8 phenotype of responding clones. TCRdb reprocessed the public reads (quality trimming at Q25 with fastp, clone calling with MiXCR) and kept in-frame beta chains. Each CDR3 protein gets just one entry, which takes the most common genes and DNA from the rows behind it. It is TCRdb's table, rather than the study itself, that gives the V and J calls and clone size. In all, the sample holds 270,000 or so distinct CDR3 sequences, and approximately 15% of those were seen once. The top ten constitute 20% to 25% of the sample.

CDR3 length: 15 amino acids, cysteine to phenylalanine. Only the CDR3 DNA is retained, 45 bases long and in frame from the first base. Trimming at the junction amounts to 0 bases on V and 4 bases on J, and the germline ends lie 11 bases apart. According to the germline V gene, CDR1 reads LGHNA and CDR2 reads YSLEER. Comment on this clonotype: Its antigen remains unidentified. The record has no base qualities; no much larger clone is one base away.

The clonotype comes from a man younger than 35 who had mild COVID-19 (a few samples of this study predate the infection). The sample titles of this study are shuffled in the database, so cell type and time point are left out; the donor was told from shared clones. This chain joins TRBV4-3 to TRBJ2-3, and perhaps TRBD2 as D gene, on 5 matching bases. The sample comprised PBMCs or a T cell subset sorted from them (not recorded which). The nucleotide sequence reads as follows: TGCGCCAGCAGCCAAGAGGGGAGCAGCGCAGATACGCAGTATTTT. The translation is CASSQEGSSADTQYF.